This T cell receptor beta chain was sequenced during a study of blood T cells in healthy people across ages. Through a sample-barcoded 5' primer and a J-beta primer mix, a second PCR was run for roughly 7 to 11 cycles. From the 5' RACE reads, TCRdb called clonotypes with MiXCR, one entry per CDR3 protein. Among approximately 800,000 distinct CDR3 sequences listed, roughly 24% were seen once. Germline CDR1 SGHRS, CDR2 YFSETQ. V lost 4 bases to trimming and J lost 8 bases, with 15 bases between them. CDR3 length equals 13 residues. This sample also appeared in a second study, on T cells of mothers and their children.

This receptor was obtained from a boy aged 5 to 17 in good health. The chain combines TRBV5-1 with TRBJ1-1; D not resolved. The sequencing sample was made of blood. CDR3 nucleotide sequence: TGCGCCAGCAGCGTGGAAGCGGCGCCCGAAGCTTTCTTT. The encoded protein is CASSVEAAPEAFF.